This T cell receptor beta chain was retrieved from a study of T cells after yellow fever vaccination (dated by TCRdb to about 2019). As for the study more broadly: The SMART-Seq v4 Ultra Low Input RNA kit was used to prepare libraries from fractions with low cell numbers. To follow T-cell clones before and after both primary and booster YFV17D yellow fever vaccination, bulk TCR alpha and beta repertoires underwent longitudinal sequencing. Two healthy male donors, one aged 18 to 30 and one aged 30 to 40 years, made up the cohort. Blood samples were taken at several timepoints before and after primary and secondary immunization, and bulk PBMC replicates and cell subsets were isolated.

The study at large found these results: The secondary T-cell response was found to be weaker but faster than the primary response, with a peak reached on day 5 rather than on day 15. Because abundant contaminating clonotypes from the bulk population could be contained in FACS-sorted repertoires, computational filtering was required. Most clones expanded after primary vaccination were re-detected after the booster (approximately 95% of CD4 and about 88% of CD8), suggesting broad memory maintenance. A small fraction of clonotypes appeared in both the CD4 and CD8 compartments, likely as a result of convergent recombination. Only a couple of donors were included in the study, so the extent to which the findings can be generalized is limited.

Interpreted using the paper, the treatment or condition label stands for: live attenuated yellow fever vaccine strain. A standard Ficoll-Paque protocol was used to isolate PBMCs from peripheral blood. Epitope-specific CD8 T cells were sorted with a dextramer loaded with the yellow fever NS4B epitope peptide, and anti-CD3 and anti-CD8 staining was applied. RNA was extracted with TriZol from bulk PBMCs, CD4 and CD8 fractions, and dextramer-positive and dextramer-negative fractions. This clonotype was counted between two and nine times. No clone much larger than this one lies a single base away; base qualities are absent. Spanning cysteine to phenylalanine, the CDR3 consists of 17 amino acids. Just CDR3 DNA is preserved here, 51 bases in frame from base 1. CDR1 and CDR2 (LGHNA, YSLEER) derive from the germline V gene. Trimming removed 1 base from V and 6 bases from J, leaving 18 bases between the germline ends.

TCR cDNA was made using 5'RACE template switching, a step that added a universal primer site and unique molecular identifiers. Priming of cDNA synthesis was performed from both the TCR alpha and TCR beta constant segments. Library amplification involved two PCR steps, and the second step added sample barcodes and sequencing adapters. Sequencing of the libraries was done on either Illumina HiSeq 2500 (2x100 bp) or NovaSeq (2x150 bp). Concerning the study's data processing: Reads were demultiplexed and collapsed into UMI consensus sequences with MIGEC, and V(D)J alignment was performed with MiXCR. Using edgeR on replicate PBMC samples, clonotypes were called vaccine-responding if FDR was below 0.01 and the log2 fold change was above 5 up to day 15. Each bulk clonotype was labeled CD4 or CD8 based on which sequenced repertoire, CD4 or CD8, contained the clonotype at higher abundance. Clonotypes enriched at least 10-fold in dextramer-positive over dextramer-negative fractions were defined as NS4B-specific, and CD4-biased clonotypes were excluded. The raw public data were reprocessed by TCRdb itself: fastp quality trimming at Q25, MiXCR clonotype calling, in-frame beta chains only. Rows with a matching CDR3 protein are joined into one entry that keeps the most common DNA and genes. The V and J calls here are based on TCRdb, not the publication. The sample includes more than 75,000 distinct CDR3 sequences, with about 8.2% observed a single time. The leading ten clones occupy roughly 17% of the sample.

The origin of this receptor is a man between 18 and 29 years old who received the YFV17D yellow fever vaccine. Here the chain combines TRBV4-3 and TRBJ1-4, with no confidently assigned D gene. The input for sequencing was CD8+ T cells not binding an NS4B(214-222) dextramer, sorted from PBMCs, taken less than 16 days after the first yellow fever vaccination. The cell subset or site label, read with the paper, signifies: NS4B epitope dextramer-negative CD8 T cells. The bases read TGCGCCAGCAGCCAAGCGTTGGGCAGGCAAGGCCATGAAAAACTGTTTTTT. Its protein reads: CASSQALGRQGHEKLFF.